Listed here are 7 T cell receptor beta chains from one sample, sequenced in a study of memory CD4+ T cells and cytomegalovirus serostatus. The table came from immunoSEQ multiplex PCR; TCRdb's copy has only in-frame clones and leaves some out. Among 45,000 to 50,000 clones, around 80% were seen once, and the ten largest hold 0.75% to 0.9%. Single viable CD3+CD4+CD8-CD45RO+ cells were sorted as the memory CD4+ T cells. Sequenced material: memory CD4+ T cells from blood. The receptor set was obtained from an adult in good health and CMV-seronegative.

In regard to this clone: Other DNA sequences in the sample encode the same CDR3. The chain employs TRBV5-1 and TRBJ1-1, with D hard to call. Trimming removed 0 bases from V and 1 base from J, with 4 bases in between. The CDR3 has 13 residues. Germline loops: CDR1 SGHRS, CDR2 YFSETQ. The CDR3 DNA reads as TGCGCCAGCAGCTTGGAAGGGAACACTGAAGCTTTCTTT. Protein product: CASSLEGNTEAFF.

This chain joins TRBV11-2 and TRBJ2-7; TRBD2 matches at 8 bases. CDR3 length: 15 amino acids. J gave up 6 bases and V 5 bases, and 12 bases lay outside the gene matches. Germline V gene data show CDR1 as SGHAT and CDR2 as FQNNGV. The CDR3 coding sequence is TGTGCCAGCAGCCCCCTTACGGGGGGGCGCGCCGAGCAGTACTTC. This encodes CASSPLTGGRAEQYF.

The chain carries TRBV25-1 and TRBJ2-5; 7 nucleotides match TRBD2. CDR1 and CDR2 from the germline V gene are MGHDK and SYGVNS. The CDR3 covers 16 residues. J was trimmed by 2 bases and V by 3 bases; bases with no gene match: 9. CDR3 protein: CASSERGKGPQETQYF. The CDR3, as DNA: TGTGCCAGCAGTGAGCGGGGGAAGGGACCTCAAGAGACCCAGTACTTC. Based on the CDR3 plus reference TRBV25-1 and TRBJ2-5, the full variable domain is EADIYQTPRYLVIGTGKKITLECSQTMGHDKMYWYQQDPGMELHLIHYSYGVNSTEKGDLSSESTVSRIRTEHFPLTLESARPSHTSQYLCASSERGKGPQETQYFGPGTRLLVL.

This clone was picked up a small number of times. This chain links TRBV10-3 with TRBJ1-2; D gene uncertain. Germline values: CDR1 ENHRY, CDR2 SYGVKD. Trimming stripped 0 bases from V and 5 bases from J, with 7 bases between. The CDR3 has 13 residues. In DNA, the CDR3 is TGTGCCATCAGTGAGTCGGCGGGGTATGGCTACACCTTC. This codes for CAISESAGYGYTF.

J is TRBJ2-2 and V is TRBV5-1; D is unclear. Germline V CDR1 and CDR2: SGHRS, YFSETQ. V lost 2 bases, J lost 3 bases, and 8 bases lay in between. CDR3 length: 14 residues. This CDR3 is CASSFGDYTGELFF. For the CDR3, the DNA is TGCGCCAGCAGCTTTGGGGATTACACCGGGGAGCTGTTTTTT. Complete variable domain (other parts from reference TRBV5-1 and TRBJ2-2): KAGVTQTPRYLIKTRGQQVTLSCSPISGHRSVSWYQQTPGQGLQFLFEYFSETQRNKGNFPGRFSGRQFSNSRSEMNVSTLELGDSALYLCASSFGDYTGELFFGEGSRLTVL.

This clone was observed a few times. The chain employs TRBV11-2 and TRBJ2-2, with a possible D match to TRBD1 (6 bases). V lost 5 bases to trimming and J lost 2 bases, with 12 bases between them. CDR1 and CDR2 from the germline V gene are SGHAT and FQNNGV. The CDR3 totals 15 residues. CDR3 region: CASSKPGQNTGELFF. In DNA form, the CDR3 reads TGTGCCAGCAGCAAACCGGGACAAAACACCGGGGAGCTGTTTTTT. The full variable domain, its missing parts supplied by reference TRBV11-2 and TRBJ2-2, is EAGVAQSPRYKIIEKRQSVAFWCNPISGHATLYWYQQILGQGPKLLIQFQNNGVVDDSQLPKDRFSAERLKGVDSTLKIQPAKLEDSAVYLCASSKPGQNTGELFFGEGSRLTVL.

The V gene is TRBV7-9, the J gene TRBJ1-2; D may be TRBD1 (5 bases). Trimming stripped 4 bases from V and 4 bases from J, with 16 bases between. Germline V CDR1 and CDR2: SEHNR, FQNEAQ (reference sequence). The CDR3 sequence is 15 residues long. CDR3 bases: TGTGCCAGCAGCTCCCCAGGAACAGGACCCTATGGCTACACCTTC. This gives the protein CASSSPGTGPYGYTF.